These 30 T cell receptor beta chains were sequenced from one sample in a study of shared clonotypes between healthy human individuals. This table comes from immunoSEQ multiplex PCR, and its TCRdb copy is limited to in-frame clones, with some not included. The sample lists millions of clones, more than 80% occurring once. What was sequenced was naive CD4+ T cells sorted from blood. Subset in this sample: CD45RA+ positively selected. The receptor source for this set is a man in his late teens or twenties in good health.

The chain employs TRBV9 and TRBJ2-7; possibly TRBD2 for D (5 bases). This CDR3 region has 16 residues. V gave up 0 bases and J gave up 8 bases, with 21 bases separating them. Germline V CDR1 and CDR2: SGDLS, YYNGEE. The CDR3 nucleotides read TGTGCCAGCAGCGTAGATCTCCGGGATCCCTTCGGCCAGCAGTACTTC. It is translated as CASSVDLRDPFGQQYF.

This rearrangement joins TRBV6-1 to TRBJ1-2; 7 nucleotides align to TRBD1. Unmatched junction bases numbered 4, after V lost 2 bases and J lost 4 bases. The CDR3 has 14 residues. Germline values: CDR1 MNHNS, CDR2 SASEGT. The CDR3 is CASSEQGDLYGYTF. The CDR3 DNA is TGTGCCAGCAGTGAACAGGGGGACCTCTATGGCTACACCTTC.

As concerns this clone: Other DNA sequences in this sample translate to the same CDR3. The chain joins TRBV5-4 to TRBJ2-7, with D perhaps assigned TRBD1 or TRBD2 (5 bases each). The germline V and J ends were trimmed by 4 bases and 4 bases, with 9 bases remaining between them. Germline V gene lookup returns CDR1 SGHNT and CDR2 YYREEE (reference sequence). The CDR3 consists of 12 residues. CDR3 loop: CASSRDGYEQYF. The CDR3 DNA reads TGTGCCAGCAGCCGGGACGGGTACGAGCAGTACTTC.

The chain is built from TRBV18 and TRBJ1-1; TRBD1 agrees at 8 bases. V was clipped by 3 bases and J by 4 bases; unmatched bases: 4. Germline V gene lookup returns CDR1 KGHSH and CDR2 LQKENI. This CDR3 is 14 amino acids long. The CDR3 is CASSPGQGATEAFF. CDR3 sequence (DNA): TGTGCCAGCTCACCTGGGCAGGGGGCCACTGAAGCTTTCTTT.

This CDR3 reads CASSPIRDSYNTEAFF. The CDR3 region has the DNA TGTGCCAGTAGTCCAATACGGGACAGCTATAACACTGAAGCTTTCTTT. The chain combines TRBV19 with TRBJ1-1; 7 bases are shared with TRBD1. J gave up 2 bases and V 5 bases, and 11 bases lay outside the gene matches. CDR3 length: 16 amino acids. The germline CDR1 and CDR2 sequences are LNHDA and SQIVND (reference sequence). The variable domain in full, with the rest retrieved from reference TRBV19 and TRBJ1-1, is DGGITQSPKYLFRKEGQNVTLSCEQNLNHDAMYWYRQDPGQGLRLIYYSQIVNDFQKGDIAEGYSVSREKKESFPLTVTSAQKNPTAFYLCASSPIRDSYNTEAFFGQGTRLTVV.

The chain has TRBV4-1 and TRBJ1-6, with D uncertain. V was pared by 0 bases and J by 8 bases, with 14 bases between. CDR1 MGHRA and CDR2 YSYEKL come from the germline V gene. This CDR3 has 16 residues. CDR3 DNA sequence: TGCGCCAGCAGCCAAGAAGGTTTAGCGGAGCATTCACCCCTCCACTTT. This translates into CASSQEGLAEHSPLHF.

The V call is TRBV9, the J call TRBJ1-6, with D uncertain. V lost 3 bases and J 7 bases, leaving 11 bases between the germline ends. This CDR3 region has 14 residues. CDR1 is SGDLS, CDR2 YYNGEE, per germline. The DNA for the CDR3 is TGTGCCAGCAGCGAGTCAGGAGGCAATTCACCCCTCCACTTT. This sequence encodes CASSESGGNSPLHF. The whole variable domain, filled in from reference TRBV9 and TRBJ1-6, reads DSGVTQTPKHLITATGQRVTLRCSPRSGDLSVYWYQQSLDQGLQFLIQYYNGEERAKGNILERFSAQQFPDLHSELNLSSLELGDSALYFCASSESGGNSPLHFGNGTRLTVT.

This chain uses TRBV11-2 with TRBJ1-3; 7 nucleotides agree with TRBD1. CDR1 is SGHAT and CDR2 is FQNNGV in the germline V gene. V dropped 1 base and J dropped 2; count of bases not matched to a gene: 5. The CDR3 is 16 amino acids. Here the CDR3 reads CASSLGFGQAGNTIYF. The CDR3 DNA reads TGTGCCAGCAGCTTAGGGTTCGGACAGGCTGGAAACACCATATATTTT.

This clone was counted only a few times. The CDR3 nucleotides read TGTGCCAGTAGGCCGGCAGGATTCTCTGGAAACACCATATATTTT. Translation gives CASRPAGFSGNTIYF. The J gene is TRBJ1-3, the V gene TRBV19; unclear D gene. The germline V gene has CDR1 LNHDA and CDR2 SQIVND (reference sequence). Trimming shortened V by 6 bases and J by 0 bases, and 12 bases separated the two germline ends. The CDR3 sequence is 15 residues long.

The genes are TRBV5-1 and TRBJ2-2; D gene uncertain. The CDR3 sequence is 16 residues long. CDR1 and CDR2 from the germline V gene are SGHRS and YFSETQ. V was trimmed by 0 bases and J by 6 bases, leaving 15 bases between them. CDR3 amino acids: CASSLVGWANAGELFF. CDR3 nucleotides: TGCGCCAGCAGCTTGGTTGGGTGGGCCAACGCCGGGGAGCTGTTTTTT.

With regard to this clone: Other DNA variants within this sample encode the same CDR3. The chain is built from TRBV7-8 and TRBJ1-3; D ambiguous. The CDR3 spans 15 residues. CDR1 and CDR2 (germline): SGHVS, FQNEAQ. Trimming left V 1 base short and J 0 bases short, with 7 bases between. This CDR3 reads CASSLGVGSGNTIYF. The CDR3 DNA is TGTGCCAGCAGCTTAGGGGTGGGCTCTGGAAACACCATATATTTT.

The chain links TRBV5-4 to TRBJ2-3; no firm D call. This CDR3 region has 16 residues. V gave up 0 bases and J gave up 6 bases, with 17 bases separating them. Germline CDR1 SGHNT, CDR2 YYREEE (reference sequence). The CDR3, as DNA: TGTGCCAGCAGCTTGGATAGGTATGTGGGCCGCGATACGCAGTATTTT. Its protein is CASSLDRYVGRDTQYF.

This rearrangement joins TRBV4-1 to TRBJ1-1; D remains unclear. Germline V gives CDR1 MGHRA, CDR2 YSYEKL. Between the trimmed V and J ends, which lost 0 bases and 1 base, there was a span of 9 bases. This CDR3 has 15 residues. The CDR3: CASSQDPQTNTEAFF. CDR3 nucleotide sequence: TGCGCCAGCAGCCAAGATCCACAGACGAACACTGAAGCTTTCTTT.

This rearrangement joins TRBV5-1 to TRBJ2-7, with 15 bases identical to TRBD2. Germline V gene data show CDR1 as SGHRS and CDR2 as YFSETQ. V was clipped by 3 bases and J by 1 base; unmatched bases: 2. There are 16 residues in the CDR3. In DNA, the CDR3 is TGCGCCAGCAGCTACGGGACTAGCGGGGGGTCCTACGAGCAGTACTTC. Protein product: CASSYGTSGGSYEQYF.

For the CDR3, the DNA is TGTGCCATCCGGCCCAGTGGACGAGAAAAACTGTTTTTT. It codes for CAIRPSGREKLFF. This chain joins TRBV28 and TRBJ1-4; D is uncertain. CDR1 and CDR2 (germline): MDHEN, SYDVKM. Trimming removed 10 bases from V and 8 bases from J, with 17 bases in between. CDR3 length: 13 amino acids.

With regard to this clone: The sample carries other DNA sequences with the same CDR3. This sequence joins TRBV10-3 and TRBJ1-1, with 9 bases identical to TRBD1. V was pared by 3 bases and J by 2 bases, with 4 bases of the junction left unmatched. The CDR3 totals 15 residues. The germline V gene has CDR1 ENHRY and CDR2 SYGVKD. CDR3 region: CAISDPGQGNTEAFF. The CDR3 DNA reads TGTGCCATCAGTGACCCGGGACAGGGAAACACTGAAGCTTTCTTT.

The CDR3 DNA follows: TGTGCCAGTAGTATTTTGGAAGGTACGCAGTATTTT. It codes for CASSILEGTQYF. The chain joins TRBV19 to TRBJ2-3, with D unclear. V was pared by 3 bases and J by 8 bases, with 9 bases between. The CDR3 sequence is 12 residues long. CDR1 is LNHDA and CDR2 is SQIVND in the germline V gene (reference sequence).

The J gene is TRBJ2-1, the V gene TRBV7-6; D uncertain. CDR3 length equals 13 residues. The germline V gene encodes CDR1 SGHVS and CDR2 FNYEAQ. V lost 1 base to trimming and J lost 9 bases, with 10 bases between them. The CDR3 DNA reads TGTGCCAGCAGCTTAGGAGCCTTGGGTGAGCAGTTCTTC. Translating gives CASSLGALGEQFF. Variable domain in full (rest from reference TRBV7-6 and TRBJ2-1): GAGVSQSPRYKVTKRGQDVALRCDPISGHVSLYWYRQALGQGPEFLTYFNYEAQQDKSGLPNDRFSAERPEGSISTLTIQRTEQRDSAMYRCASSLGALGEQFFGPGTRLTVL.

This chain links TRBV7-8 with TRBJ2-1; D remains unclear. From germline, CDR1 is SGHVS and CDR2 FQNEAQ. The CDR3 has 12 amino acids. The V end was cut by 2 bases, the J end by 4 bases, with 3 bases between. The CDR3 loop reads CASSLTYNEQFF. The CDR3 DNA is TGTGCCAGCAGCTTAACGTACAATGAGCAGTTCTTC.

This chain connects TRBV19 to TRBJ1-3; D remains unclear. V was clipped by 3 bases and J by 4 bases, with 22 bases between them. The V gene's germline CDR1 is LNHDA and CDR2 SQIVND (reference sequence). This CDR3 has 18 amino acids. CDR3 amino acids: CASSMSTWAAKYGNTIYF. DNA of the CDR3: TGTGCCAGTAGTATGTCGACCTGGGCAGCCAAATACGGAAACACCATATATTTT.

The chain is built from TRBV10-1 and TRBJ2-1, with D maybe TRBD2 (5 bases). The CDR3 length is 15 residues. The germline CDR1 and CDR2 sequences are WNHNN and SYGVQD (reference sequence). Deletions cut 4 bases from V and 0 bases from J, with 10 bases between. The CDR3 bases are TGCGCCAGCAGTGCGGGGAAAAGCTCCTACAATGAGCAGTTCTTC. Translation gives CASSAGKSSYNEQFF.

Concerning this clone itself: Other DNA sequences in this sample translate to the same CDR3. The J gene is TRBJ1-2, the V gene TRBV6-5; D not certain. Trimming removed 5 bases from V and 5 bases from J, with 9 bases in between. CDR1 is MNHEY and CDR2 is SVGAGI in the germline V gene. The CDR3 has 12 amino acids. The CDR3 coding sequence is TGTGCCAGCAGTCGTGGGGATTATGGCTACACCTTC. Amino acids: CASSRGDYGYTF.

The chain employs TRBV7-9 and TRBJ1-2; 7 bases align to TRBD1. This CDR3 spans 17 amino acids. Germline CDR1 and CDR2: SEHNR and FQNEAQ (reference sequence). With 2 bases clipped from V and 2 bases from J, the junction kept 11 bases outside the gene matches. CDR3 DNA sequence: TGTGCCAGCAGCTTACGGGCAAAAAAGGGGGCGAACTATGGCTACACCTTC. It codes for CASSLRAKKGANYGYTF.

The rearrangement joins TRBV19 to TRBJ2-7; 8 bases agree with TRBD1. CDR3 length: 16 amino acids. CDR1 and CDR2 (germline): LNHDA, SQIVND (reference sequence). The V gene end was trimmed by 5 bases and the J gene end by 5 bases; junction bases not matched to a gene: 14. In nucleotides, the CDR3 is TGTGCCAGTAGTGCGGACCTGGGACAGGAGCGGAACGAGCAGTACTTC. This gives the protein CASSADLGQERNEQYF.

The chain joins TRBV6-1 to TRBJ2-7, with 8 bases fitting TRBD1. The germline gives CDR1 MNHNS, CDR2 SASEGT. V shed 4 bases and J 7 bases; nucleotides not matched to a gene: 6. This CDR3 has 13 amino acids. The CDR3 loop is CASSGQGLEEQYF. The CDR3 coding sequence is TGTGCCAGCAGTGGACAGGGGCTGGAGGAGCAGTACTTC.

The CDR3 sequence is CASSLLTGTNTGELFF. DNA of the CDR3: TGCGCCAGCAGCCTACTAACAGGGACGAACACCGGGGAGCTGTTTTTT. The chain carries TRBV5-1 and TRBJ2-2; TRBD1 might be the D (6 bases). Germline CDR1 reads SGHRS; CDR2 reads YFSETQ. Between the trimmed V and J ends, which lost 4 bases and 0 bases, there was a span of 13 bases. This CDR3 is built from 16 residues. Using reference TRBV5-1 and TRBJ2-2 for the parts outside the CDR3, the full variable domain is KAGVTQTPRYLIKTRGQQVTLSCSPISGHRSVSWYQQTPGQGLQFLFEYFSETQRNKGNFPGRFSGRQFSNSRSEMNVSTLELGDSALYLCASSLLTGTNTGELFFGEGSRLTVL.

This chain links TRBV5-1 with TRBJ2-3; D is undetermined. Trimming removed 3 bases from V and 4 bases from J, with 12 bases in between. In germline, CDR1 is SGHRS, CDR2 YFSETQ. CDR3 length: 14 amino acids. The CDR3 reads CASSSLSVPDTQYF. In DNA form, the CDR3 reads TGCGCCAGCAGCTCCCTGTCAGTCCCAGATACGCAGTATTTT.

The V and J genes are TRBV7-2 and TRBJ2-1, with D perhaps TRBD1 (5 bases). The CDR3 has 16 amino acids. V lost 3 bases, J lost 0 bases, and 12 bases lay in between. The germline V gene has CDR1 SGHTA and CDR2 FQGNSA. In DNA, the CDR3 is TGTGCCAGCAGCTTCAGGGCAGAATTCTCCTACAATGAGCAGTTCTTC. Translated: CASSFRAEFSYNEQFF.

The chain is built from TRBV4-1 and TRBJ1-1, with TRBD1 matching 9 bases. The CDR3 is 15 amino acids. The germline V gene encodes CDR1 MGHRA and CDR2 YSYEKL. The V and J ends lost 1 base and 6 bases, in that order; junction bases with no gene match: 6. The CDR3 bases are TGCGCCAGCAGCCAAGCTGGGACAGGGAGGGCTGAAGCTTTCTTT. It codes for CASSQAGTGRAEAFF.

The chain carries TRBV12-5 and TRBJ2-1, with D hard to call. The CDR3 is 12 residues long. With 1 base removed from V and 9 bases from J, the gap between germline ends came to 7 bases. Germline V gene lookup returns CDR1 LGHNT and CDR2 FRNRAP. The CDR3 is CASGLAIGEQFF. The CDR3 coding sequence is TGTGCTAGTGGTTTGGCCATCGGTGAGCAGTTCTTC.